This T cell receptor (beta chain) stems from a study of blood T cells in healthy people across ages. Study-wide points: Whereas aged donors had fewer naive CD4+ cells, long-lived donors had more of them and higher diversity.

Remarks on this clonotype: The antigen is undetermined.

The use of a sample-barcoded 5' primer and a J-beta primer mix characterized a second PCR of roughly 7 to 11 cycles. One entry per CDR3 protein, called by TCRdb with MiXCR from the 5' RACE reads. The table shows around 500,000 distinct CDR3 sequences, with under 55% occurring only once. Staff drew roughly 10 milliliters of peripheral blood from each donor. This CDR3 spans 13 amino acids. V was clipped by 5 bases and J by 4 bases, with 11 bases between them. CDR1 and CDR2 (germline): MNHEY, SMNVEV (reference sequence). Material: blood. The receptor comes from a man older than 75 in good health. V gene TRBV27 combines with J gene TRBJ1-1; no reliable D call. The CDR3 nucleotides read TGTGCCAGCAGTCTCACAAGCGGCACTGAAGCTTTCTTT. It is translated as CASSLTSGTEAFF.